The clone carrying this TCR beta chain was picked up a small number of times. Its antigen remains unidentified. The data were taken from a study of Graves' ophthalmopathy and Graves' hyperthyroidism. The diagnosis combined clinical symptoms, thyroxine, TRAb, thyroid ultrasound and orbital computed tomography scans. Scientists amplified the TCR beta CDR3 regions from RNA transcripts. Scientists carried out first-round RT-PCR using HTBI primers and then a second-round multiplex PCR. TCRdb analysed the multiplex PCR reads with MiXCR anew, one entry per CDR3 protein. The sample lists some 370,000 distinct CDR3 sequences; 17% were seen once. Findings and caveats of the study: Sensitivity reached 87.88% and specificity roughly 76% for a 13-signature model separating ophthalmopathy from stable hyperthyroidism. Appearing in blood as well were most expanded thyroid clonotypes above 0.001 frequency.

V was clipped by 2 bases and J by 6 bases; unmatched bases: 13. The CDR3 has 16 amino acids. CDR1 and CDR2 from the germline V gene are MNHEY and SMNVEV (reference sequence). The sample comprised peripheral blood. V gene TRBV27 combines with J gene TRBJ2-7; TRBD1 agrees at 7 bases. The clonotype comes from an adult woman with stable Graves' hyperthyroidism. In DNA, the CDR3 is TGTGCCAGCAGTTTAAGCCCTAGACAGGGTCTCAGCGAGCAGTACTTC. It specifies CASSLSPRQGLSEQYF.